This entry concerns a single TCR beta chain. This clonotype showed up many times. Its antigen specificity is not known. The record has no base qualities; no much larger clone is one base away. The data were obtained in a study of T cells in Graves' hyperthyroidism and ophthalmopathy (dated by TCRdb to between 2018 and 2021). Concerning the study at large: Peripheral blood samples were taken at initial diagnosis, before any treatment was given. A discovery cohort of about 95 patients, 43 with Graves' ophthalmopathy and 57 with stable Graves' hyperthyroidism, was used to find distinguishing TCR V-J signatures. An independent validation cohort of 18 to 20 hyperthyroidism patients and 17 patients who later progressed to ophthalmopathy tested prospective prediction of ophthalmopathy. The 90 or so discovery patients were randomly split 7:3 into training and test sets. Thyroid tissue and blood T-cell repertoires from six Graves' hyperthyroidism patients were also compared in the study. After sampling, hyperthyroidism patients received methimazole starting at 30 mg daily, and ophthalmopathy patients received high-dose intravenous methylprednisolone. TCR Vbeta CDR3 sequencing of roughly 140 peripheral blood samples (under 45 ophthalmopathy, approximately 80 hyperthyroidism and 17 progressor patients) is reported in the paper. Study-wide findings and limitations: A model built on a 13 V-J signature distinguished ophthalmopathy from stable hyperthyroidism, reaching 85% to 90% sensitivity and around 81% specificity in cross-validation and 80%/75% in testing. Most expanded thyroid clonotypes (frequency above 0.001) were also detected in blood, a finding suggesting that blood repertoires may reflect thyroid immune responses. No statistical method was used to set the sample size in advance, and investigators knew the group allocation. During validation, the model predicted progression to ophthalmopathy a median of around 7 months ahead of onset, with 60% to 71% sensitivity and less than 85% specificity.

V ends up 2 bases short and J 4 bases short, with an unmatched junction base count of 12. The germline V gene yields MNHEY for CDR1 and SVGEGT for CDR2. The CDR3 has 18 amino acids, counting the end cysteine and phenylalanine. This entry keeps only the CDR3 DNA: 54 bases, framed from base 1. Stable Graves' hyperthyroidism was defined as the absence of progression to ophthalmopathy over 18 months of follow-up. Hyperthyroidism patients were newly diagnosed, with disease duration under 2 months, and aged 18 to 65 years. Any patient with an uncontrolled infection, another autoimmune disease, pregnancy or lactation was excluded. Diagnoses relied on clinical symptoms, serum thyroxine and TRAb, thyroid ultrasound and orbital computed tomography. Ficoll-Paque density gradient centrifugation was used to isolate PBMCs from around 9.1 ml of fresh peripheral blood. Total RNA was extracted with Trizol reagent, and quality was checked on an Agilent 2100 Bioanalyzer.

The TCR beta CDR3 regions were amplified from RNA transcripts. The TCR CDR3 was subjected to a first round of RT-PCR using the HTBI primer set and the Qiagen OneStep RT-PCR kit. The libraries were constructed in a second round of multiplex PCR and then size-selected and purified. Libraries were sequenced paired-end with 100 bp reads on an Illumina HiSeq2000. The original methods were these. SOAPnuke was used to process the raw data, with reads discarded if the reads contained adapters or uncalled bases, had a mean Phred below 15, or lacked an exact constant-primer or identifier match. High-quality paired reads were merged using COPE v1.2.5, and each unique nucleotide sequence was defined as a clonotype. MiTCR v1.1 was used to align the clonotypes against IMGT TRBV, TRBD and TRBJ reference segments. The analysis included only V-J combinations with a frequency above 0.0001, which together covered 99% to 99.2% of the repertoires. The TCS score was defined as the ratio of F50 (clonal expansion) to E x V (chaos), calculated using BLOSUM62-based TCRdist between CDR3 peptides within each V-J. Welch's t-statistics and random forest reduced roughly 530 V-J features to about 12, which were used in a naive Bayes classifier (R e1071). TCRdb itself trimmed the public reads at Q25 with fastp, ran MiXCR and retained productive beta chains. Under each unique CDR3 protein, matching rows form one entry showing the most common genes and DNA. The V and J calls reflect TCRdb's pipeline rather than the authors' work. A total of under 800,000 distinct CDR3 sequences appear in this sample, about 15% of them only once. The top ten clones comprise 10% to 13% of the sample.

The V and J genes are TRBV6-2 or TRBV6-3 and TRBJ2-3, with TRBD1 identical over 10 junction bases. This clonotype was obtained from a woman aged 18-29 years with Graves' hyperthyroidism. Sequences were obtained from blood. DNA sequence: TGTGCCAGCAGTTACCTCTTCCGGGACAGGGGTGCACCAGATACGCAGTATTTT. This sequence encodes CASSYLFRDRGAPDTQYF.